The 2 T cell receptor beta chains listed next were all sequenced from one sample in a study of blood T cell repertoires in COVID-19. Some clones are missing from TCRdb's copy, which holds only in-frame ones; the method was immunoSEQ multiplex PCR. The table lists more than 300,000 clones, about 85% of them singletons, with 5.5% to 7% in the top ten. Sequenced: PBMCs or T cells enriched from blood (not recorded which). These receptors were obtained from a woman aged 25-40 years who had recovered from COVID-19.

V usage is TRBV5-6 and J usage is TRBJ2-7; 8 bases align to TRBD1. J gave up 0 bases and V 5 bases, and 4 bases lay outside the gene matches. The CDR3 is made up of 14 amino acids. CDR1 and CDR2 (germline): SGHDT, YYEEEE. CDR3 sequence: CASSHRGSSYEQYF. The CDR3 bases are TGTGCCAGCAGTCACAGGGGGAGCTCCTACGAGCAGTACTTC.

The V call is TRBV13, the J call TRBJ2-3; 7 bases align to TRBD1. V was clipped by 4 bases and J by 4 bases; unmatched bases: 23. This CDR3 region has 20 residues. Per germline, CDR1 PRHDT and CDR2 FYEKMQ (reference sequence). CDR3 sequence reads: CASSSFTGSRGGAGADTQYF. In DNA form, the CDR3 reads TGTGCCAGCAGCTCATTCACTGGTTCAAGAGGGGGCGCCGGTGCAGATACGCAGTATTTT.